The 12 T cell receptor beta chains in this list originate from one sample, sequenced in a study of T-cell memory formation after mild COVID-19. TCRdb processed the 5' RACE reads anew with MiXCR; each CDR3 protein has one entry. The sample lists 450,000 to 650,000 distinct CDR3 sequences; roughly 21% were seen once. The sample comprised PBMCs or a T cell subset sorted from them (not recorded which). The receptors were sampled from an adult woman who had mild COVID-19 (a few samples of this study predate the infection). Cell type and time point are not known.

The gene calls are TRBV11-3 and TRBJ2-1; 10 nucleotides line up with TRBD2. This CDR3 is 15 amino acids long. V trimming: 3 bases; J trimming: 6 bases; junction bases outside the gene matches: 5. Germline lookup yields CDR1 SGHNT and CDR2 YENEEA. The DNA of the CDR3 is TGTGCCAGCAGCTTCACTAGCGGGGCGGGCAATGAGCAGTTCTTC. It yields the protein CASSFTSGAGNEQFF.

J is TRBJ2-7 and V is TRBV20-1; 8 nucleotides align to TRBD2. Germline V gene sequence: CDR1 DFQATT, CDR2 SNEGSKA (reference sequence). Trimming removed 6 bases from V and 3 bases from J; junction bases left unmatched: 4. The length of the CDR3 is 12 residues. The chain's CDR3 is CSAAGTSYEQYF. CDR3 nucleotide sequence: TGCAGTGCGGCCGGGACTAGCTACGAGCAGTACTTC.

The CDR3 DNA follows: TGTGCCAGCAGCGTAGCCGGGTTTATGGGGGAGCTGTTTTTT. Translation gives CASSVAGFMGELFF. The rearrangement uses TRBV9 and TRBJ2-2; D unresolved. The CDR3 loop spans 14 amino acids. With 0 bases removed from V and 8 bases from J, the gap between germline ends came to 11 bases. Germline CDR1 reads SGDLS; CDR2 reads YYNGEE. Based on the CDR3 plus reference TRBV9 and TRBJ2-2, the full variable domain is DSGVTQTPKHLITATGQRVTLRCSPRSGDLSVYWYQQSLDQGLQFLIQYYNGEERAKGNILERFSAQQFPDLHSELNLSSLELGDSALYFCASSVAGFMGELFFGEGSRLTVL.

This clonotype appeared many times. The chain uses TRBV18 and TRBJ2-2; possibly TRBD2 for D (6 bases). This CDR3 is built from 17 residues. Trimming took off 1 base at V and 3 bases at J, with 15 bases between the two ends. CDR1 KGHSH and CDR2 LQKENI come from the germline V gene. CDR3 sequence: CASSPRTLAGHTGELFF. The CDR3 DNA reads TGTGCCAGCTCACCACGGACGCTGGCGGGACACACCGGGGAGCTGTTTTTT.

This clonotype was observed a few times. The chain carries TRBV6-6 and TRBJ1-6; 9 bases agree with TRBD1. The length of the CDR3 is 15 residues. J gave up 9 bases and V 4 bases, and 7 bases lay outside the gene matches. Germline CDR1 is MNHNY and CDR2 is SVGAGI (reference sequence). The CDR3 loop is CASSFLTGGGSPLHF. For the CDR3, the DNA is TGTGCCAGCAGTTTCCTTACAGGGGGCGGTTCACCCCTCCACTTT.

The chain carries TRBV6-6 and TRBJ1-2; the match to TRBD1 covers 7 bases. This CDR3 has 15 residues. V was clipped by 2 bases and J by 7 bases; unmatched bases: 10. Germline V lookup: CDR1 MNHNY, CDR2 SVGAGI (reference sequence). In DNA, the CDR3 is TGTGCCAGCAGTTACCGAAGACAGGGCCGGGCTGGCTACACCTTC. Its protein product is CASSYRRQGRAGYTF.

This clonotype was seen a few times. This chain connects TRBV24-1 to TRBJ2-3; TRBD2 matches at 14 bases. From germline, CDR1 is KGHDR and CDR2 SFDVKD. V lost 3 bases, J lost 6 bases, and 10 bases stayed unmatched. The CDR3 covers 18 residues. The CDR3 DNA reads as TGTGCCACCAGTGATGCAACGGGACTAGCGGGAGCCGGGGATACGCAGTATTTT. As protein: CATSDATGLAGAGDTQYF.

The chain combines TRBV6-5 with TRBJ2-5; D tentatively reads TRBD1 or TRBD2 (6 bases each). The V end was cut by 5 bases, the J end by 5 bases, with 15 bases between. Germline V gene lookup returns CDR1 MNHEY and CDR2 SVGAGI. CDR3 size: 14 residues. CDR3 amino acids: CASSRTGGRETQYF. The CDR3 nucleotides are TGTGCCAGCAGTCGAACCGGGGGCCGGGAGACCCAGTACTTC.

The CDR3 bases are TGTGCCAGCAGTGATGAGGGTTATGGTAATTCACCCCTCCACTTT. It translates to CASSDEGYGNSPLHF. The genes are TRBV2 and TRBJ1-6; no clear D. From germline, CDR1 is SNHLY and CDR2 FYNNEI. This CDR3 region has 15 residues. Trimming cost V 3 bases and J 6 bases, with 12 bases left between them.

The V gene is TRBV19, the J gene TRBJ2-7; 7 bases agree with TRBD2. With 5 bases clipped from V and 4 bases from J, the junction kept 5 bases outside the gene matches. The CDR3 totals 13 residues. Per the germline V gene, CDR1 is LNHDA and CDR2 is SQIVND (reference sequence). This CDR3 reads CASSHLAAYEQYF. The CDR3 region has the DNA TGTGCCAGTAGTCATCTAGCGGCTTACGAGCAGTACTTC.

J is TRBJ1-2 and V is TRBV4-2, with D possibly being TRBD1 (5 bases). Germline CDR1 and CDR2: LGHNA and YNFKEQ. This CDR3 has 15 residues. The V and J ends lost 0 bases and 7 bases respectively, with 15 bases between them. Here the CDR3 reads CASSQEAGQRGGYTF. CDR3 coding DNA: TGTGCCAGCAGCCAAGAGGCAGGGCAACGTGGTGGCTACACCTTC.

This clonotype has a handful of counts. The chain employs TRBV12-3 or TRBV12-4 and TRBJ2-7; either TRBD1 or TRBD2 may supply D (5 bases each). The CDR3 runs to 14 residues. Trimming stripped 6 bases from V and 0 bases from J, with 12 bases between. The CDR3 DNA follows: TGTGCCAGCAGACGGACCGGGACCTCCTACGAGCAGTACTTC. Amino acids: CASRRTGTSYEQYF.